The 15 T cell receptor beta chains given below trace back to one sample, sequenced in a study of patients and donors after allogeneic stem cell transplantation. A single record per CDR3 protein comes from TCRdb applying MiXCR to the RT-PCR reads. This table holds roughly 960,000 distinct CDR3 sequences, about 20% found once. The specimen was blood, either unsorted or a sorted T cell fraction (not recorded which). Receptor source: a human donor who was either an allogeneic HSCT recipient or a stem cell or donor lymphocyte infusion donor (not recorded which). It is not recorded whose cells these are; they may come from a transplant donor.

CDR3 DNA: TGCGCCAGCAGTTACGGGACTACCCAAGCCGAGCAGTACTTC. This sequence encodes CASSYGTTQAEQYF. This chain joins TRBV5-1 and TRBJ2-7; 7 bases line up with TRBD2. The germline V gene encodes CDR1 SGHRS and CDR2 YFSETQ. The length of the CDR3 is 14 residues. V was pared by 5 bases and J by 6 bases, with 11 bases of the junction left unmatched.

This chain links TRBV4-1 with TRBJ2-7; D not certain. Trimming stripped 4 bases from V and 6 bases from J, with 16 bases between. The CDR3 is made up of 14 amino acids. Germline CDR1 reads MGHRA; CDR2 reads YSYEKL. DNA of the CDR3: TGCGCCAGCAGCCCGCGCAACCCCACCGGCGAGCAGTACTTC. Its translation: CASSPRNPTGEQYF.

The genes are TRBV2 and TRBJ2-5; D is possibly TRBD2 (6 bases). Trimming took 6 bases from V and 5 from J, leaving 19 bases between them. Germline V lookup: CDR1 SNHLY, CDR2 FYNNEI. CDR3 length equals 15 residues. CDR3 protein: CASRKVGSKMETQYF. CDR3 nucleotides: TGTGCCAGCAGGAAAGTCGGGAGTAAAATGGAGACCCAGTACTTC.

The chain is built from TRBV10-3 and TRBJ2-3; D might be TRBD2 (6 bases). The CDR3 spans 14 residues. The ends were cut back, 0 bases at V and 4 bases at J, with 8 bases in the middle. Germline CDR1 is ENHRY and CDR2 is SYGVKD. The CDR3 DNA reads TGTGCCATCAGTGAGTCCGGGGGTCCAGATACGCAGTATTTT. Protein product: CAISESGGPDTQYF.

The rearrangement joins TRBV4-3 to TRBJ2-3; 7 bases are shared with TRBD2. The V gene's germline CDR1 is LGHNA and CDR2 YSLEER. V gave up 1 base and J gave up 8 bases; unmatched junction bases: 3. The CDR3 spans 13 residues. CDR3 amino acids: CASSQVSGGTQYF. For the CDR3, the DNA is TGCGCCAGCAGCCAAGTTTCGGGGGGTACGCAGTATTTT.

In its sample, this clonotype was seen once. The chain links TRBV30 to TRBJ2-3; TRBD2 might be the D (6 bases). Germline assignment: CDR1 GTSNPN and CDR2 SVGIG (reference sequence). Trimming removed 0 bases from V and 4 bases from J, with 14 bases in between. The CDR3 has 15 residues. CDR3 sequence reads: CAWSVGGSRADTQYF. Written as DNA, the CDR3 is TGTGCCTGGAGTGTTGGGGGGAGCAGGGCAGATACGCAGTATTTT.

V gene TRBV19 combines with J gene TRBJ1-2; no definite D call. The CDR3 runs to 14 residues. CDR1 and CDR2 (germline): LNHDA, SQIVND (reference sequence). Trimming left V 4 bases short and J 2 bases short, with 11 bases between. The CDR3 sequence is CASSKTGRNYGYTF. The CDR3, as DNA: TGTGCCAGTAGTAAAACCGGGAGGAACTATGGCTACACCTTC.

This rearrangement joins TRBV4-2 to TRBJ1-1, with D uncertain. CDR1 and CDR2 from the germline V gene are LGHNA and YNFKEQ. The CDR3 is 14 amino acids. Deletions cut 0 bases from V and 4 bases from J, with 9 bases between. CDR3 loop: CASSQEIAGTEAFF. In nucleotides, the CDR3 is TGTGCCAGCAGCCAAGAAATAGCGGGCACTGAAGCTTTCTTT.

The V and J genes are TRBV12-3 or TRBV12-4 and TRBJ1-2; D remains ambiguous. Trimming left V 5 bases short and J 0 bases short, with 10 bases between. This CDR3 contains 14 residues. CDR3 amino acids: CASSRTEANYGYTF. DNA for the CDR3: TGTGCCAGCAGTCGGACGGAAGCTAACTATGGCTACACCTTC.

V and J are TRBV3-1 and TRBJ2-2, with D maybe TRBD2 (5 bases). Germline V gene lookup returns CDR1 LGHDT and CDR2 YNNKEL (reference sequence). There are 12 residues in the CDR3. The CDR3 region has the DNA TGTGCGCCCGGGACGAACACCGGGGAGCTGTTTTTT. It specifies CAPGTNTGELFF.

CDR3 residues: CASSWTGGKGYGYTF. In DNA, the CDR3 is TGTGCCAGCAGCTGGACAGGGGGAAAGGGCTATGGCTACACCTTC. The chain employs TRBV7-3 and TRBJ1-2; 10 positions agree with TRBD1. Germline V gene lookup returns CDR1 SGHTA and CDR2 FQGTGA. The CDR3 consists of 15 residues. V lost 4 bases and J lost 4; bases outside the gene matches: 6.

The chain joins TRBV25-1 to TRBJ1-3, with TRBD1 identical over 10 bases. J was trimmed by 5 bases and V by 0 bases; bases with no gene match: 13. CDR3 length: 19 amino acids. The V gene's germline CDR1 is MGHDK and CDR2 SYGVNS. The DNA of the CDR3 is TGTGCCAGCAGTGAATACGGATCATCCGGGACAGGGGACAGAAACACCATATATTTT. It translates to CASSEYGSSGTGDRNTIYF.

For the CDR3, the DNA is TGTGCCATCCTTGGACAGGACAAGGACTACGAGCAGTACTTC. Protein sequence: CAILGQDKDYEQYF. The V call is TRBV10-3, the J call TRBJ2-7; 7 positions match TRBD1. The CDR3 sequence is 14 residues long. CDR1 ENHRY and CDR2 SYGVKD come from the germline V gene. The ends lost 8 bases at V and 3 bases at J; junction bases unmatched: 10.

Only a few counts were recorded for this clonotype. The CDR3 nucleotides are TGTGCCAGCGAAGAGGGGCGGACCCAGTTCTTC. Amino acids: CASEEGRTQFF. This rearrangement joins TRBV3-1 to TRBJ2-1, with D perhaps TRBD1 or TRBD2 (5 bases each). V lost 8 bases, J lost 13 bases, and 15 bases lay in between. Germline V gene data show CDR1 as LGHDT and CDR2 as YNNKEL (reference sequence). This CDR3 has 11 amino acids.

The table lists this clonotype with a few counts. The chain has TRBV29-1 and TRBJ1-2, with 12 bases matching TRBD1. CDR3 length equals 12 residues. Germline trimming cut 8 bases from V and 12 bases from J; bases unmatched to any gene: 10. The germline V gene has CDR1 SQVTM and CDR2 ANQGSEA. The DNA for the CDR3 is TGCAGCTTTCAACCGGGACAGGGGGCTAACACCTTC. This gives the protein CSFQPGQGANTF.